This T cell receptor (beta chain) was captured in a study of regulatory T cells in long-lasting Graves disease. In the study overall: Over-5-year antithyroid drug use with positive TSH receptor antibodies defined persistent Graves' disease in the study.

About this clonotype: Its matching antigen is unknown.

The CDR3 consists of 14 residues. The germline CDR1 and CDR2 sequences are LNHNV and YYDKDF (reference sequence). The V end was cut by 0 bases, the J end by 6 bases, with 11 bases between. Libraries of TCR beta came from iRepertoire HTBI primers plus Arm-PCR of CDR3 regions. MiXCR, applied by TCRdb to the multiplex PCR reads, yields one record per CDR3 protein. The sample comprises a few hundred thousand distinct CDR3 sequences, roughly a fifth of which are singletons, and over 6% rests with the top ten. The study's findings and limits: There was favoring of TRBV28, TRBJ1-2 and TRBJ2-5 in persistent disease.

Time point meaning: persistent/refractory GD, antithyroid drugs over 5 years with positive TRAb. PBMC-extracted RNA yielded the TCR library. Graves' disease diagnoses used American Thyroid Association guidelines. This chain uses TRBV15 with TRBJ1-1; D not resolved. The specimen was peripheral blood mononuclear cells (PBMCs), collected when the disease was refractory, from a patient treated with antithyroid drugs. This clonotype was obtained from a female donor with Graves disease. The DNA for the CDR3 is TGTGCCACCAGCAGAGATAGGCCCGGCGCTGAAGCTTTCTTT. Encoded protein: CATSRDRPGAEAFF.